This entry lists 24 T cell receptor beta chains sequenced from one sample in a study of blood T cell repertoires in COVID-19. Here immunoSEQ multiplex PCR was the method, and the copy in TCRdb shows in-frame clones only, minus some. This sample yields 250,000 to 300,000 clones, of which approximately 87% are seen a single time; around 12% belongs to the top ten. Source material: peripheral blood. The receptor source for this set is a woman aged 25 to 39 with COVID-19, enrolled during active disease.

J is TRBJ1-2 and V is TRBV7-9; TRBD1 is a possible D gene (5 bases). Germline lookup yields CDR1 SEHNR and CDR2 FQNEAQ (reference sequence). The CDR3 sequence is 13 residues long. V lost 7 bases and J 8 bases, leaving 17 bases between the germline ends. This CDR3 is CASTGLGAGGYTF. CDR3 in DNA: TGTGCCAGCACAGGGTTAGGGGCAGGCGGCTACACCTTC.

This chain uses TRBV6-5 with TRBJ1-4; 9 bases line up with TRBD1. The CDR3 is 14 residues long. CDR1 and CDR2 (germline): MNHEY, SVGAGI. Trimming took 4 bases from V and 8 from J; bases not matched to a gene: 5. The CDR3 sequence is CASSSGQGDEKLFF. Written as DNA, the CDR3 is TGTGCCAGCAGTTCGGGACAGGGTGACGAAAAACTGTTTTTT.

The V call is TRBV4-2, the J call TRBJ2-7; D is undetermined. There are 14 residues in the CDR3. CDR1 LGHNA and CDR2 YNFKEQ come from the germline V gene. The V end was cut by 3 bases, the J end by 3 bases, with 12 bases between. The CDR3 DNA reads TGTGCCAGCAGCCACTCAGGTCCCAGCTACGAGCAGTACTTC. Translated, it gives CASSHSGPSYEQYF.

The chain joins TRBV4-1 to TRBJ1-5, with a possible D match to TRBD1 (6 bases). This CDR3 contains 16 residues. V dropped 0 bases and J dropped 3 bases, with 12 bases sitting between them. Germline-derived CDR1 and CDR2 are MGHRA and YSYEKL. In DNA form, the CDR3 reads TGCGCCAGCAGCCAAGATTCCTGGGGGCTCAATCAGCCCCAGCATTTT. Encoded protein: CASSQDSWGLNQPQHF.

The chain uses TRBV10-2 and TRBJ1-1, with D hard to call. The germline V gene encodes CDR1 WSHSY and CDR2 SAAADI. The CDR3 spans 11 residues. V lost 8 bases, J lost 8 bases, and 12 bases lay in between. This CDR3 reads CASLAGREAFF. DNA for the CDR3: TGCGCCAGCCTGGCCGGCAGGGAAGCTTTCTTT.

The genes are TRBV6-5 and TRBJ1-4, with 9 positions matching TRBD1. The CDR3 runs to 14 residues. The V and J ends lost 5 bases and 8 bases, in that order; junction bases with no gene match: 6. The germline V gene encodes CDR1 MNHEY and CDR2 SVGAGI. The CDR3 region has the DNA TGTGCCAGCAGTAGGGACAGGGTCGGAGAAAAACTGTTTTTT. It encodes CASSRDRVGEKLFF.

This clone was picked up one time. The chain recombines TRBV19 with TRBJ2-7; maybe TRBD2 (6 bases). This CDR3 has 13 residues. The germline V gene encodes CDR1 LNHDA and CDR2 SQIVND (reference sequence). V lost 9 bases, J lost 1 base, and 13 bases lay in between. CDR3 nucleotides: TGTGCCAGCCGGGACTTTGGTTCCTACGAGCAGTACTTC. Its protein is CASRDFGSYEQYF. Looking up the rest from reference TRBV19 and TRBJ2-7 gives the full variable domain: DGGITQSPKYLFRKEGQNVTLSCEQNLNHDAMYWYRQDPGQGLRLIYYSQIVNDFQKGDIAEGYSVSREKKESFPLTVTSAQKNPTAFYLCASRDFGSYEQYFGPGTRLTVT.

The V gene is TRBV7-9, the J gene TRBJ2-5; maybe TRBD1 (6 bases). Germline CDR1 reads SEHNR; CDR2 reads FQNEAQ (reference sequence). The CDR3 covers 17 residues. Trimming took off 5 bases at V and 4 bases at J, with 23 bases between the two ends. The CDR3 spells CASSPPWGTRGGETQYF. The CDR3 DNA is TGTGCCAGCAGCCCACCCTGGGGGACAAGAGGCGGAGAGACCCAGTACTTC.

The V and J genes are TRBV7-9 and TRBJ2-1, with TRBD2 as a possible D gene (5 bases). Germline CDR1 is SEHNR and CDR2 is FQNEAQ (reference sequence). V lost 2 bases and J 0 bases, leaving 11 bases between the germline ends. This CDR3 is 16 amino acids long. The chain's CDR3 is CASSLHGESSYNEQFF. In DNA, the CDR3 is TGTGCCAGCAGCTTACACGGGGAGAGCTCCTACAATGAGCAGTTCTTC.

Only one count was recorded for this clone. The rearrangement links TRBV4-1 to TRBJ1-5; the D is unclear. Trimming removed 4 bases at V and 3 bases at J, with 16 bases between. The CDR3 loop spans 16 amino acids. Germline CDR1 is MGHRA and CDR2 is YSYEKL. CDR3 amino acids: CASSPLGGYANQPQHF. CDR3 in DNA: TGCGCCAGCAGCCCCCTCGGAGGGTACGCCAATCAGCCCCAGCATTTT.

The chain links TRBV14 to TRBJ2-1; the match to TRBD1 covers 8 bases. With 4 bases clipped from V and 9 bases from J, the junction kept 8 bases outside the gene matches. CDR1 SGHDN and CDR2 FVKESK come from the germline V gene. This CDR3 comprises 14 residues. DNA of the CDR3: TGTGCCAGCAGCCCGTGGACAGGGAATATTGAGCAGTTCTTC. Its protein is CASSPWTGNIEQFF. Drawing the rest from reference TRBV14 and TRBJ2-1, the complete variable domain is EAGVTQFPSHSVIEKGQTVTLRCDPISGHDNLYWYRRVMGKEIKFLLHFVKESKQDESGMPNNRFLAERTGGTYSTLKVQPAELEDSGVYFCASSPWTGNIEQFFGPGTRLTVL.

This clone was found once. At the DNA level, this CDR3 is encoded by other sequences in the same sample as well. The chain carries TRBV3-1 (or the pseudogene TRBV3-2) and TRBJ2-7, with D uncertain. CDR1 LGHDT and CDR2 YNNKEL come from the germline V gene (reference sequence). This CDR3 has 11 amino acids. Trimming stripped 1 base from V and 4 bases from J, with 2 bases between. CDR3 nucleotide sequence: TGTGCCAGCAGCCAAGCTTACGAGCAGTACTTC. It yields the protein CASSQAYEQYF.

The rearrangement joins TRBV5-1 to TRBJ2-5, with TRBD1 identical over 8 bases. Looked up from germline, CDR1 is SGHRS and CDR2 is YFSETQ. The CDR3 covers 15 residues. V lost 4 bases and J lost 4; bases outside the gene matches: 9. CDR3 sequence reads: CASSTLDRAGETQYF. The CDR3 DNA follows: TGCGCCAGCAGCACCCTGGACAGGGCGGGAGAGACCCAGTACTTC.

This clone was counted a single time. The chain links TRBV23-1 to TRBJ1-3; 7 bases agree with TRBD1. TRBV23-1 is given ORF status, its function remaining uncertain. The CDR3 extends over 17 amino acids. The junction had 12 bases not matched to a gene; V was cut back by 3 bases and J by 4 bases. The DNA of the CDR3 is TGCGCCAGCAGTCACCTCCTTAGGGGGACAGCCGGAAACACCATATATTTT. Encoded protein: CASSHLLRGTAGNTIYF.

For this clone: Other DNA sequences from this sample encode an identical CDR3 as well. This rearrangement joins TRBV5-1 to TRBJ1-2, with 7 positions matching TRBD1. The ends lost 4 bases at V and 1 base at J; junction bases unmatched: 1. CDR3 size: 13 residues. CDR1 is SGHRS, CDR2 YFSETQ, per germline. The CDR3 bases are TGCGCCAGCAGCCGGGACAGTAACTATGGCTACACCTTC. Translation: CASSRDSNYGYTF. Based on the CDR3 plus reference TRBV5-1 and TRBJ1-2, the full variable domain is KAGVTQTPRYLIKTRGQQVTLSCSPISGHRSVSWYQQTPGQGLQFLFEYFSETQRNKGNFPGRFSGRQFSNSRSEMNVSTLELGDSALYLCASSRDSNYGYTFGSGTRLTVV.

The chain couples TRBV6-5 to TRBJ2-2; 10 bases agree with TRBD1. This CDR3 region has 15 residues. Trimming cost V 6 bases and J 6 bases; bases outside gene matches: 7. CDR1 MNHEY and CDR2 SVGAGI come from the germline V gene. CDR3 in amino acids: CASRSDRGAPGELFF. CDR3 in DNA: TGTGCCAGCAGGTCGGACAGGGGGGCGCCCGGGGAGCTGTTTTTT.

The chain links TRBV7-9 to TRBJ2-7, with D hard to call. With 5 bases removed from V and 6 bases from J, the gap between germline ends came to 11 bases. CDR1 is SEHNR, CDR2 FQNEAQ, per germline (reference sequence). This CDR3 has 12 residues. The CDR3 here is CASSPGGFEQYF. In DNA form, the CDR3 reads TGTGCCAGCAGCCCGGGTGGCTTCGAGCAGTACTTC. The full variable domain, rest sourced from reference TRBV7-9 and TRBJ2-7, is DTGVSQNPRHKITKRGQNVTFRCDPISEHNRLYWYRQTLGQGPEFLTYFQNEAQLEKSRLLSDRFSAERPKGSFSTLEIQRTEQGDSAMYLCASSPGGFEQYFGPGTRLTVT.

This chain joins TRBV13 and TRBJ1-3; D possibly corresponds to TRBD1 (5 bases). The CDR3 sequence is 15 residues long. Germline CDR1 reads PRHDT; CDR2 reads FYEKMQ (reference sequence). V was pared by 0 bases and J by 2 bases, with 8 bases between. The CDR3 region has the DNA TGTGCCAGCAGCTTAGGGAGGACACCTGGAAACACCATATATTTT. Protein: CASSLGRTPGNTIYF.

The chain uses TRBV2 and TRBJ2-3; D possibly corresponds to TRBD2 (5 bases). The V and J ends lost 0 bases and 2 bases respectively, with 9 bases between them. Germline V gene lookup returns CDR1 SNHLY and CDR2 FYNNEI. CDR3 length: 15 residues. CDR3 DNA sequence: TGTGCCAGCAGTGAAGCTAGCGAGCTCACAGATACGCAGTATTTT. Protein sequence: CASSEASELTDTQYF. Full variable domain (rest looked up from reference TRBV2 and TRBJ2-3): EPEVTQTPSHQVTQMGQEVILRCVPISNHLYFYWYRQILGQKVEFLVSFYNNEISEKSEIFDDQFSVERPDGSNFTLKIRSTKLEDSAMYFCASSEASELTDTQYFGPGTRLTVL.

The rearrangement joins TRBV27 to TRBJ2-7; 10 bases match TRBD1. Germline V lookup: CDR1 MNHEY, CDR2 SMNVEV (reference sequence). The trim removed 5 bases at V and 6 bases at J, leaving 10 bases unmatched. This CDR3 is built from 15 residues. This chain's CDR3 is CASSTRQGAQIEQYF. The CDR3 DNA sequence: TGTGCCAGCAGTACCCGACAGGGGGCGCAGATCGAGCAGTACTTC.

This sequence joins TRBV5-1 and TRBJ2-7; tentative D call: TRBD2 (5 bases). The CDR3 has 14 residues. Germline-derived CDR1 and CDR2 are SGHRS and YFSETQ. V dropped 3 bases and J dropped 1 base, with 11 bases sitting between them. CDR3 loop: CASSSAAGSYEQYF. For the CDR3, the DNA is TGCGCCAGCAGCTCGGCGGCGGGTTCCTACGAGCAGTACTTC.

The count of this clone is one. The chain combines TRBV5-5 with TRBJ1-2; tentative D call: TRBD1 (5 bases). Trimming pared 0 bases from V and 1 base from J, leaving 7 bases between. CDR1 and CDR2 from the germline V gene are SGHKS and YYEKEE (reference sequence). This CDR3 is built from 14 residues. The chain's CDR3 is CASSLADSNYGYTF. Written as DNA, the CDR3 is TGTGCCAGCAGCTTGGCCGACAGTAACTATGGCTACACCTTC.

This chain links TRBV6-5 with TRBJ2-4; D unresolved. There are 15 residues in the CDR3. Per the germline V gene, CDR1 is MNHEY and CDR2 is SVGAGI. Trimming removed 6 bases from V and 0 bases from J, with 12 bases in between. Written as DNA, the CDR3 is TGTGCCAGCAGCCTAGAAAGCCCAGCCAAAAACATTCAGTACTTC. Its protein product is CASSLESPAKNIQYF.

This clone came up a few times. This rearrangement joins TRBV28 to TRBJ2-2, with D possibly being TRBD2 (6 bases). CDR1 is MDHEN and CDR2 is SYDVKM in the germline V gene. Trimming removed 5 bases from V and 6 bases from J, with 16 bases in between. The length of the CDR3 is 15 residues. CDR3 in amino acids: CASSPQPSGAGELFF. The CDR3 bases are TGTGCCAGCAGTCCTCAACCGTCGGGGGCCGGGGAGCTGTTTTTT.